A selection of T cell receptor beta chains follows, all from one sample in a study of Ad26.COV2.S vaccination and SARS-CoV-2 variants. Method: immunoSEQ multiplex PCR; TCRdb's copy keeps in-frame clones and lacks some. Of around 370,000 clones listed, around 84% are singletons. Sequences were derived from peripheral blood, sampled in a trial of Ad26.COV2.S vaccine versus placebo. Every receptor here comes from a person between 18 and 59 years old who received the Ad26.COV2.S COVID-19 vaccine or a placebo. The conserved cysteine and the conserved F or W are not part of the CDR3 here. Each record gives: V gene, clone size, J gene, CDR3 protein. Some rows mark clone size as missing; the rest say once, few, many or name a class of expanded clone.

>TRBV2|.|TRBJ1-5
ASCGQARGQPQH
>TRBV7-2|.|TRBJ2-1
ASSPRGGTSGSQNEQF
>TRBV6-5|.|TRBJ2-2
ASSYDLLVNTGELF
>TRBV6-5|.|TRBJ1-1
ASSYRRSTEAF
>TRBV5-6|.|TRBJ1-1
ASSWGQPIEAF
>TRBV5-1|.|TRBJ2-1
ASSRLASRGVTDEQF
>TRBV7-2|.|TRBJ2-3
ASRSPGLAPDTQY
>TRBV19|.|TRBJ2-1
ASSRSLAGNEQF
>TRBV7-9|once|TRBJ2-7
ASSFWAGETYEQY
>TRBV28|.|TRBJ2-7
ASSFPGTSGSVRQY
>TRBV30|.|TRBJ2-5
AWLAGGRGETQY
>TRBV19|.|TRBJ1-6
ASSISRMRQYNSPLH
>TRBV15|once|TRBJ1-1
ATSRETGVRTEAF
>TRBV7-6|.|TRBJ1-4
ASKKVGQGNEKLF
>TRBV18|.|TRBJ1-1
ASSPKSSGRGTEAF
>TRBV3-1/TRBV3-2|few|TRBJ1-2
ASSQGDTLDSYGYT
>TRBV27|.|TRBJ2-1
ASRQIGLAGGPYYNEQF
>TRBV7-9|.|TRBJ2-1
ASSLGTSEHTEQF
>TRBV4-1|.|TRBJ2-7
ASSLGPTLYEQY
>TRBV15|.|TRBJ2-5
ATSRGGLETQY
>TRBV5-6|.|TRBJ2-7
ASSSRQGVGEQY
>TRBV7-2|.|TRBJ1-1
ASSLGGPGNTEAF
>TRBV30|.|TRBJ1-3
AWSWGPSGNTIY
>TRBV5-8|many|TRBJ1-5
ASSWESLRMIGNQPQH
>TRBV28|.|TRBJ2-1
ASRVSSGRTEQF
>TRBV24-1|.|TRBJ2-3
ATSDPLLAGSNTQY
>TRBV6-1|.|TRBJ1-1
ASSEAGDGEAF
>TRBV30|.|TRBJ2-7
AWSVMRAYEQY
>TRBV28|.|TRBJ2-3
ASRSGTVSTDTQY
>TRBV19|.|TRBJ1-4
PRVGVGGEKLF
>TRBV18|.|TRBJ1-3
ASSPQPGSGWNTIY
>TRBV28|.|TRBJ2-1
ASSSLAEAYNEQF
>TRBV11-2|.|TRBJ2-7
ASSGYEQY
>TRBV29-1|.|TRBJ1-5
SVRENSNQPQH
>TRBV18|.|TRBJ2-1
ASSSTSGRAGSYNEQF
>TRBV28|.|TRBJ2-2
ASSPHRGYTGELF
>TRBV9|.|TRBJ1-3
ASTPEGRGNTIY
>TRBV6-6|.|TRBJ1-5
ASSRSRVRESNQPQH
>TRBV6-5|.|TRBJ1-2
ASISGGANYGYT
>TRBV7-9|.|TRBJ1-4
ASTPSEKLF
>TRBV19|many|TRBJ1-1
ASSVGQVKNTEAF
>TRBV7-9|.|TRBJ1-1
ASSTGGREGSEAF
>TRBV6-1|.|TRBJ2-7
ASSEERTPL
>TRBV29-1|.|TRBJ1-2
SVDDRQNYGYT
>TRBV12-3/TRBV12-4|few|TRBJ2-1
ASSFVAPPEQF